The text below deals with one T cell receptor (beta chain). The sample is drawn from a study of blood T cell repertoires in COVID-19. As for the study in general: Spain, Italy and the United States supplied samples that represented acute and convalescent COVID-19. The cDNA or gDNA used as material had been derived from T cells, B-cell-depleted T cells, or PBMCs.

V was cut by 4 bases and J by 0 bases, with 13 bases left in between. Germline V gene sequence: CDR1 SGHTA, CDR2 FQGTGA. The CDR3 contains 16 residues. Original handling: Cell counts per sample came from amplifying reference gene primers. Sequencing used immunoSEQ multiplex PCR; TCRdb keeps in-frame clones, though not all of them. The V and J calls and clone size are taken from that table; D and trimming were inferred from the DNA. The sample records about 230,000 clones, around 78% being singletons. The rearrangement joins TRBV7-3 to TRBJ2-1; perhaps TRBD2 as D (5 bases). The source material was peripheral blood. The source is a woman aged 70-85 years with active or convalescent COVID-19. In DNA form, the CDR3 reads TGTGCCAGCAGCTCCCCGGGGAGAAACTCCTACAATGAGCAGTTCTTC. Protein product: CASSSPGRNSYNEQFF.